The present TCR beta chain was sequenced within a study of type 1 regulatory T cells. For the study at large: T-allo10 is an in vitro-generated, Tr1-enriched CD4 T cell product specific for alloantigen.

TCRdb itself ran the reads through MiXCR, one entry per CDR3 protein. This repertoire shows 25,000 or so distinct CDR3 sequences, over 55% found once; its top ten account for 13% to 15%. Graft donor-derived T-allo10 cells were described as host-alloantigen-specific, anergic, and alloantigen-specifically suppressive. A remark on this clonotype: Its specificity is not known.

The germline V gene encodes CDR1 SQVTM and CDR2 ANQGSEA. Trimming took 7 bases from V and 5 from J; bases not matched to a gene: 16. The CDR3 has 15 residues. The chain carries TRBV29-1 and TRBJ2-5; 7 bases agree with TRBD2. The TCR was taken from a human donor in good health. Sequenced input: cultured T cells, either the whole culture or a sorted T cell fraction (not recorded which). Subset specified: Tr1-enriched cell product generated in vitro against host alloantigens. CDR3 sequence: CSAPPDGGGRETQYF. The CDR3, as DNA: TGCAGCGCCCCCCCAGACGGCGGGGGTAGGGAGACCCAGTACTTC.